Below are 15 T cell receptor beta chains sequenced from a single sample in a study of human T cells and chemical hapten exposure. TCRdb recomputed calls from the RACE reads with MiXCR, one row per CDR3 protein. The table has some 90,000 distinct CDR3 sequences, approximately 9.7% seen once. Time point defined: healthy volunteer bleed at 2 weeks. The starting material, unfractionated whole blood, was used for total RNA extraction. Sequences were obtained from whole blood. These receptors were collected from a female donor in good health. Some clones in this sample may be carry-over from other donors' samples.

This clonotype showed up just a few times. This chain connects TRBV6-2 or TRBV6-3 to TRBJ1-1; the match to TRBD1 covers 7 bases. Trimming removed 6 bases from V and 11 bases from J; junction bases left unmatched: 6. The V gene's germline CDR1 is MNHEY and CDR2 SVGEGT. The CDR3 extends over 11 amino acids. The CDR3 DNA reads as TGTGCCAGCAGAGAAGACAGGGAGGCTTTCTTT. It encodes CASREDREAFF.

The chain employs TRBV7-9 and TRBJ2-7, with D possibly TRBD2 on 6 matching bases. The germline CDR1 and CDR2 sequences are SEHNR and FQNEAQ (reference sequence). V lost 7 bases and J lost 2, with 12 bases in between. This CDR3 is built from 13 residues. The CDR3 loop reads CASNRGGAYEQYF. Here the CDR3 DNA reads TGTGCCAGCAACCGCGGAGGGGCCTACGAGCAGTACTTC.

The V call is TRBV6-2 or TRBV6-3, the J call TRBJ1-5; D is perhaps TRBD1 (6 bases). The germline V gene has CDR1 MNHEY and CDR2 SVGEGT. The CDR3 sequence is 14 residues long. The V and J ends lost 2 bases and 4 bases respectively, with 9 bases between them. CDR3 sequence reads: CASSYPQGNQPQHF. CDR3 DNA: TGTGCCAGCAGTTACCCCCAGGGGAATCAGCCCCAGCATTTT.

This chain links TRBV25-1 with TRBJ1-4; tentatively, D is TRBD1 (6 bases). The CDR3 contains 14 residues. CDR1 MGHDK and CDR2 SYGVNS come from the germline V gene. V was cut by 3 bases and J by 8 bases, with 13 bases left in between. The CDR3 region has the DNA TGTGCCAGCAGTGACCCAGGGGCCGGGGAAAAACTGTTTTTT. It translates to CASSDPGAGEKLFF.

Regarding this clonotype: An end of the junction differs from the germline gene, which may be a read error. This chain uses TRBV4-1 with TRBJ2-7; possibly TRBD1 for D (6 bases). This CDR3 spans 15 amino acids. Germline CDR1 is MGHRA and CDR2 is YSYEKL. CDR3 protein: CASSQGRGSGYGQYF. CDR3 coding DNA: TGCGCCAGCAGCCAAGGCAGGGGATCGGGGTACGGGCAGTACTTC.

In this sample, this clonotype turned up a few times. This sequence joins TRBV2 and TRBJ2-1; no firm D call. The germline CDR1 and CDR2 sequences are SNHLY and FYNNEI. This CDR3 has 15 amino acids. Trimming removed 4 bases at V and 3 bases at J, with 13 bases between. CDR3 DNA: TGTGCCAGCAGTGGAATCGATTACGACTACAATGAGCAGTTCTTC. As protein: CASSGIDYDYNEQFF.

The chain recombines TRBV12-3 or TRBV12-4 with TRBJ1-2; 7 positions match TRBD1. After removal of 6 bases from V and 0 bases from J, the junction contained 1 base not matched to a gene. The CDR3 is made up of 13 amino acids. The CDR3 DNA reads as TGTGCCAGCAGGGGGACAGCTAACTATGGCTACACCTTC. It encodes CASRGTANYGYTF.

V usage is TRBV20-1 and J usage is TRBJ2-3; D is perhaps TRBD1 (6 bases). The CDR3 consists of 14 residues. Germline V gives CDR1 DFQATT, CDR2 SNEGSKA (reference sequence). Trimming shortened V by 5 bases and J by 4 bases, and 16 bases separated the two germline ends. The CDR3 region has the DNA TGCAGTGCTGGGGACCCCGAGGGGGCAGATACGCAGTATTTT. It codes for CSAGDPEGADTQYF.

This clonotype was picked up a small number of times. The CDR3 sequence: CASSFGSTRSAKNIQYF. The CDR3 nucleotides are TGTGCCAGCAGCTTCGGATCCACTAGATCGGCCAAAAACATTCAGTACTTC. This chain uses TRBV5-8 with TRBJ2-4; tentatively, D is TRBD2 (5 bases). V lost 2 bases, J lost 1 base, and 16 bases lay in between. The CDR3 length is 17 residues. CDR1 SGHTS and CDR2 YDEGEE come from the germline V gene.

In this sample, this clonotype turned up a few times. The chain joins TRBV5-1 to TRBJ2-2; possible D gene TRBD2, 6 bases. Trimming left V 1 base short and J 0 bases short, with 19 bases between. Germline V gene data show CDR1 as SGHRS and CDR2 as YFSETQ. This CDR3 has 19 amino acids. This CDR3 reads CASSLLGAGRDSNTGELFF. As DNA, the CDR3 is TGCGCCAGCAGCTTGCTTGGCGCCGGGAGAGATTCGAACACCGGGGAGCTGTTTTTT.

At least ten counts were recorded for this clonotype. V usage is TRBV29-1 and J usage is TRBJ2-2; D gene uncertain. Germline V gene data show CDR1 as SQVTM and CDR2 as ANQGSEA. V gave up 4 bases and J gave up 4 bases, with 10 bases separating them. The CDR3 is 13 amino acids. The CDR3 DNA reads TGCAGCGTTGGAGAACAGTCCACCGGGGAGCTGTTTTTT. Translation: CSVGEQSTGELFF.

A remark on this clonotype: The junction departs from germline at one end; a sequencing error may be responsible. The chain uses TRBV9 and TRBJ2-3, with 7 bases matching TRBD1. Germline V gives CDR1 SGDLS, CDR2 YYNGEE. The CDR3 runs to 15 residues. The CDR3 loop is CASSIRDSPTDMQYF. The CDR3 DNA is TGTGCCAGCAGCATCAGGGACAGCCCCACAGATATGCAGTATTTT.

There are many counts of this clonotype. This rearrangement joins TRBV12-3 or TRBV12-4 to TRBJ1-6; D unresolved. V was trimmed by 3 bases and J by 1 base, leaving 7 bases between them. This CDR3 is 15 amino acids long. The CDR3 coding sequence is TGTGCCAGCAGTTTGCAGGCGTCCTATAATTCACCCCTCCACTTT. Its translation: CASSLQASYNSPLHF.

In this sample, this clonotype turned up a few times. The chain carries TRBV3-1 and TRBJ2-1, with a possible D match to TRBD2 (5 bases). Germline values: CDR1 LGHDT, CDR2 YNNKEL (reference sequence). The V and J ends lost 4 bases and 12 bases respectively, with 16 bases between them. The CDR3 spans 13 residues. CDR3 amino acids: CASSPMVGEVQFF. The DNA of the CDR3 is TGTGCCAGCAGCCCCATGGTGGGAGAGGTGCAGTTCTTC.

In this sample, this clonotype turned up a few times. J is TRBJ2-3 and V is TRBV7-2; 9 bases align to TRBD2. The length of the CDR3 is 16 residues. V lost 1 base, J lost 2 bases, and 4 bases stayed unmatched. Germline values: CDR1 SGHTA, CDR2 FQGNSA. In DNA, the CDR3 is TGTGCCAGCAGCTTAGTGACTAGCGGCCCCACAGATACGCAGTATTTT. Residues: CASSLVTSGPTDTQYF.